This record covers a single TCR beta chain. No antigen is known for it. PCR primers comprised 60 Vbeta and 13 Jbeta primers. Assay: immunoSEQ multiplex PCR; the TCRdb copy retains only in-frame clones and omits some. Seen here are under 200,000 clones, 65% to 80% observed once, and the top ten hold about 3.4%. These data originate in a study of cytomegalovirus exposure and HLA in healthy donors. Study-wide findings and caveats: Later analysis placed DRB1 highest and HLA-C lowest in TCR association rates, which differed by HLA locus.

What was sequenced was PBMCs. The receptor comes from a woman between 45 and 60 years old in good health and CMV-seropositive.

DNA for the CDR3: TGTGCCAGCAGCTTGGAAGAGGGCTCCTACGAGCAGTACTTC. It yields the protein CASSLEEGSYEQYF. This sequence joins TRBV5-4 and TRBJ2-5, with D possibly matching TRBD2 (5 bases). Near its end, the DNA agrees better with TRBJ2-7, so the J call may be wrong. The CDR3 runs 14 residues. The germline V gene encodes CDR1 SGHNT and CDR2 YYREEE (reference sequence).